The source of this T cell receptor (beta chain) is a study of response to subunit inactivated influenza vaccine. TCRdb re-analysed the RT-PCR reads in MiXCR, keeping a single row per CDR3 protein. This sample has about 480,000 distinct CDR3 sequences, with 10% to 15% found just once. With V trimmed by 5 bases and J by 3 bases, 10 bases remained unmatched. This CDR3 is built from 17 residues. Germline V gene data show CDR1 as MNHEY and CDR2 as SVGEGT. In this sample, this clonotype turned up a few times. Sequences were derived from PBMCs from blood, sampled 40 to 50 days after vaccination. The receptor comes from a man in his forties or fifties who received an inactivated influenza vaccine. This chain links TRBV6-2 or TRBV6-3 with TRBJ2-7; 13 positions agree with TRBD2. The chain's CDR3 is CASSRGLAGARNYEQYF. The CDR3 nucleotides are TGTGCCAGCAGTCGTGGACTAGCGGGAGCTAGGAACTACGAGCAGTACTTC.